The rows below give T cell receptor beta chains drawn from one sample of a study of identical twins. Each CDR3 protein gets one entry after TCRdb re-called the 5' RACE reads with MiXCR. This sample has 400,000 to 550,000 distinct CDR3 sequences; less than 25% occur once, and the top ten carry about 2.7%. This sample also belongs to another study, concerning T cells expressing NK-cell markers.

The material sequenced was CD4+ T cells sorted from blood. These receptor sequences come from a woman between 18 and 29 years old in good health. The CDR3 runs from the conserved cysteine through the conserved F or W. Fields, in order: clone size, J gene, V gene, D gene, CDR3 length, CDR3 DNA, CDR3 protein. D genes are given only for firm matches. Some rows mark clone size as missing; the rest say once, few, many or name a class of expanded clone.

clone_size: NA; j_call: TRBJ2-1; v_call: TRBV11-2; d_call: NA; cdr3_length: 15; cdr3_nt: TGTGCCAGCAGCCCCCGGGCAGGTCAATACAATGAGCAGTTCTTC; cdr3_aa: CASSPRAGQYNEQFF
clone_size: many; j_call: TRBJ2-1; v_call: TRBV3-1; d_call: NA; cdr3_length: 13; cdr3_nt: TGTGCCAGCAGCCAAGAGGGACTTCCAAATAGATTCTTC; cdr3_aa: CASSQEGLPNRFF
clone_size: many; j_call: TRBJ1-2; v_call: TRBV29-1; d_call: NA; cdr3_length: 10; cdr3_nt: TGCAGCGTTGGTGGCGATGGCTACACCTTC; cdr3_aa: CSVGGDGYTF
clone_size: few; j_call: TRBJ1-6; v_call: TRBV10-3; d_call: NA; cdr3_length: 13; cdr3_nt: TGTGCCATCAGGGACACTGGAGGTTCACCCCTCCACTTT; cdr3_aa: CAIRDTGGSPLHF
clone_size: few; j_call: TRBJ2-1; v_call: TRBV5-5; d_call: NA; cdr3_length: 14; cdr3_nt: TGTGCCAGCAGCCTCCAGGGGAGCGGCAATGAGCAGTTCTTC; cdr3_aa: CASSLQGSGNEQFF
clone_size: few; j_call: TRBJ2-1; v_call: TRBV20-1; d_call: TRBD2; cdr3_length: 15; cdr3_nt: TGCAGTGCTGGAGGGACTAGCGGGGTCTACAATGAGCAGTTCTTC; cdr3_aa: CSAGGTSGVYNEQFF
clone_size: NA; j_call: TRBJ2-5; v_call: TRBV21-1; d_call: NA; cdr3_length: 10; cdr3_nt: TGTGCCACCCCAGGGACCCGTGATCCCTTC; cdr3_aa: CATPGTRDPF
clone_size: NA; j_call: TRBJ1-1; v_call: TRBV20-1; d_call: NA; cdr3_length: 11; cdr3_nt: TGCAGTGCTATGGTAGTCACTGAAGCTTTCTTT; cdr3_aa: CSAMVVTEAFF
clone_size: once; j_call: TRBJ2-2; v_call: TRBV10-2; d_call: NA; cdr3_length: 14; cdr3_nt: TGCGCCAGCAGTCCGCCGGGACTTGATGGGGAGCTGTTTTTT; cdr3_aa: CASSPPGLDGELFF
clone_size: NA; j_call: TRBJ2-3; v_call: TRBV25-1; d_call: NA; cdr3_length: 15; cdr3_nt: TGTGCCAGCTCTCCTACGGTGCTTGGCACAGATACGCAGTATTTT; cdr3_aa: CASSPTVLGTDTQYF
clone_size: few; j_call: TRBJ2-3; v_call: TRBV29-1; d_call: NA; cdr3_length: 14; cdr3_nt: TGCAGCGTTGAACACCGGGACGGAACAGATACGCAGTATTTT; cdr3_aa: CSVEHRDGTDTQYF
clone_size: few; j_call: TRBJ2-3; v_call: TRBV5-1; d_call: NA; cdr3_length: 15; cdr3_nt: TGCGCCAGCAGCCGGGACCTCCCGGTGTCAGATACGCAGTATTTT; cdr3_aa: CASSRDLPVSDTQYF
clone_size: few; j_call: TRBJ2-7; v_call: TRBV29-1; d_call: TRBD1; cdr3_length: 16; cdr3_nt: TGCAGCACCAGAATGGAAGCCGGGACAGGCAGCCACGAGCAGTACTTC; cdr3_aa: CSTRMEAGTGSHEQYF
clone_size: NA; j_call: TRBJ2-1; v_call: TRBV20-1; d_call: NA; cdr3_length: 10; cdr3_nt: TGCAGTGCTATTGGCAATGAGCAGTTCTTC; cdr3_aa: CSAIGNEQFF
clone_size: NA; j_call: TRBJ2-2; v_call: TRBV7-2; d_call: TRBD2; cdr3_length: 14; cdr3_nt: TGTGCCAGCAGTACTAGCGGGAGTGGATGGGAGCTGTTTTTT; cdr3_aa: CASSTSGSGWELFF
clone_size: NA; j_call: TRBJ1-5; v_call: TRBV2; d_call: TRBD1; cdr3_length: 12; cdr3_nt: TGTGCCAGCCGGGACAGGAGTCAGCCCCAGCATTTT; cdr3_aa: CASRDRSQPQHF
clone_size: once; j_call: TRBJ2-1; v_call: TRBV4-2; d_call: NA; cdr3_length: 19; cdr3_nt: TGTGCCAGCAGCCACCTACTGGGGGCTCCTAGCGGACGATACAATGAGCAGTTCTTC; cdr3_aa: CASSHLLGAPSGRYNEQFF
clone_size: many; j_call: TRBJ1-5; v_call: TRBV25-1; d_call: TRBD1; cdr3_length: 13; cdr3_nt: TGTGCCAGCAGTGGGACAGGGGGTCAGCCCCAGCATTTT; cdr3_aa: CASSGTGGQPQHF
clone_size: few; j_call: TRBJ2-3; v_call: TRBV5-6; d_call: NA; cdr3_length: 14; cdr3_nt: TGTGCCAGCAGCTTTTGGTCCCGGGCGGATACGCAGTATTTT; cdr3_aa: CASSFWSRADTQYF
clone_size: NA; j_call: TRBJ2-2; v_call: TRBV29-1; d_call: TRBD2; cdr3_length: 15; cdr3_nt: TGCAGCGGTGGACTAGCGGGAGTTAGCACCGGGGAGCTGTTTTTT; cdr3_aa: CSGGLAGVSTGELFF
clone_size: few; j_call: TRBJ2-7; v_call: TRBV6-5; d_call: NA; cdr3_length: 13; cdr3_nt: TGTGCCAGCAGTTCGCTGGGGGAGAGCGAGCAGTACTTC; cdr3_aa: CASSSLGESEQYF
clone_size: many; j_call: TRBJ2-7; v_call: TRBV18; d_call: NA; cdr3_length: 14; cdr3_nt: TGTGCCAGCTCACCTTCCAGGGTGGCCTACGAGCAGTACTTC; cdr3_aa: CASSPSRVAYEQYF
clone_size: NA; j_call: TRBJ1-6; v_call: TRBV7-3; d_call: TRBD1; cdr3_length: 16; cdr3_nt: TGTGCCAGCAGCTTACAGGGGGCGAGCTATTCCTCACCCCTCCACTTT; cdr3_aa: CASSLQGASYSSPLHF
clone_size: few; j_call: TRBJ2-1; v_call: TRBV7-3; d_call: NA; cdr3_length: 14; cdr3_nt: TGTGCCAGCAGGGTAGATGGGGTAGGAGTGGAGCAGTTCTTC; cdr3_aa: CASRVDGVGVEQFF
clone_size: many; j_call: TRBJ1-6; v_call: TRBV12-3/TRBV12-4; d_call: NA; cdr3_length: 15; cdr3_nt: TGTGCCAGCAGGCCCAGGAGCTCCTATAATTCACCCCTCCACTTT; cdr3_aa: CASRPRSSYNSPLHF
clone_size: NA; j_call: TRBJ2-1; v_call: TRBV19; d_call: NA; cdr3_length: 16; cdr3_nt: TGTGCCAGTAGTATCCGAGACGGGACACCATACAATGAGCAGTTCTTC; cdr3_aa: CASSIRDGTPYNEQFF
clone_size: NA; j_call: TRBJ2-1; v_call: TRBV28; d_call: NA; cdr3_length: 13; cdr3_nt: TGTGCCAGCAGTCCCGGTAGGATGTATGAGCAGTTCTTC; cdr3_aa: CASSPGRMYEQFF
clone_size: NA; j_call: TRBJ2-5; v_call: TRBV2; d_call: TRBD2; cdr3_length: 16; cdr3_nt: TGTGCCAGTTGGAGATTTTTAGCGGGGGGACAAGAGACCCAGTACTTC; cdr3_aa: CASWRFLAGGQETQYF
clone_size: few; j_call: TRBJ2-7; v_call: TRBV29-1; d_call: TRBD1; cdr3_length: 16; cdr3_nt: TGCAGCGTTGTATGGTCCGGGACAGGGACCTCCTACGAGCAGTACTTC; cdr3_aa: CSVVWSGTGTSYEQYF
clone_size: many; j_call: TRBJ2-7; v_call: TRBV7-2; d_call: TRBD2; cdr3_length: 13; cdr3_nt: TGTGCCAGCAGCAACAGCGGGAGTTACGAGCAGTACTTC; cdr3_aa: CASSNSGSYEQYF
clone_size: few; j_call: TRBJ1-1; v_call: TRBV10-3; d_call: NA; cdr3_length: 15; cdr3_nt: TGTGCCATCAGTGCATCACCGGGACAGAACACTGAAGCTTTCTTT; cdr3_aa: CAISASPGQNTEAFF
clone_size: few; j_call: TRBJ2-2; v_call: TRBV12-3/TRBV12-4; d_call: NA; cdr3_length: 14; cdr3_nt: TGTGCCAGCAGTTTAGTTAGAGGGCACGGGGAGCTGTTTTTT; cdr3_aa: CASSLVRGHGELFF
clone_size: NA; j_call: TRBJ2-3; v_call: TRBV20-1; d_call: TRBD2; cdr3_length: 16; cdr3_nt: TGCAGTGCGGCCTCCGGGACTAGCGGCGGATCAGATACGCAGTATTTT; cdr3_aa: CSAASGTSGGSDTQYF
clone_size: NA; j_call: TRBJ2-3; v_call: TRBV7-2; d_call: NA; cdr3_length: 14; cdr3_nt: TGTGCCAGCAGCTTAGTGGGAAACACAGATACGCAGTATTTT; cdr3_aa: CASSLVGNTDTQYF
clone_size: NA; j_call: TRBJ2-7; v_call: TRBV20-1; d_call: TRBD1; cdr3_length: 14; cdr3_nt: TGCAGTGCTAATTCGGGACAGGGGGCCTACGAGCAGTACTTC; cdr3_aa: CSANSGQGAYEQYF
clone_size: few; j_call: TRBJ2-4; v_call: TRBV4-3; d_call: TRBD2; cdr3_length: 18; cdr3_nt: TGCGCCAGCAGCCCAGGACTAGCGGGAGGGGTAGCCAAAAACATTCAGTACTTC; cdr3_aa: CASSPGLAGGVAKNIQYF
clone_size: NA; j_call: TRBJ1-1; v_call: TRBV29-1; d_call: NA; cdr3_length: 15; cdr3_nt: TGCAGCGTTCAGAAGGGTATGAGGGGTAACACTGAAGCTTTCTTT; cdr3_aa: CSVQKGMRGNTEAFF
clone_size: few; j_call: TRBJ1-4; v_call: TRBV7-9; d_call: NA; cdr3_length: 15; cdr3_nt: TGTGCCAGCACCCCAACGGGGGTTGTGGGTGAAAAACTGTTTTTT; cdr3_aa: CASTPTGVVGEKLFF
clone_size: NA; j_call: TRBJ1-4; v_call: TRBV30; d_call: NA; cdr3_length: 12; cdr3_nt: TGTGCCTGGAGTTCAGGGAGTGAAAAACTGTTTTTT; cdr3_aa: CAWSSGSEKLFF